These 19 T cell receptor beta chains were all obtained from the same sample, sequenced in a study of T-cell reconstitution after alpha-beta-depleted transplantation in children. During its preparation, the TCRbeta library received unique molecular identifiers. TCRdb called the PCR reads again in MiXCR, with one record for every CDR3 protein. The sample has 200,000 to 250,000 distinct CDR3 sequences; approximately 8.4% are singletons. The sample in question was PBMCs, mostly from graft donor cells, obtained 360 days after TCRalphabeta/CD19-depleted stem cell transplant. All receptors come from a male patient between 2 and 10 years old who had a stem cell transplant for acute myeloid leukemia, so the T cells may come from the graft donor.

This clonotype came up a few times. The V and J genes are TRBV5-1 and TRBJ2-3; D not certain. The V end lost 4 bases, the J end lost 10 bases, and 13 bases lay between the germline ends. Germline CDR1 and CDR2: SGHRS and YFSETQ. This CDR3 comprises 12 residues. The chain's CDR3 is CASSAPPRAQYF. CDR3 DNA: TGCGCCAGCAGCGCCCCCCCCCGCGCGCAGTATTTT.

The V gene is TRBV20-1, the J gene TRBJ2-5, with 9 bases that match TRBD2. Germline V CDR1 and CDR2: DFQATT, SNEGSKA (reference sequence). Germline trimming cut 4 bases from V and 5 bases from J; bases unmatched to any gene: 11. This CDR3 is built from 15 residues. CDR3 sequence: CSATVAGGRLETQYF. CDR3 DNA: TGCAGTGCTACTGTTGCGGGGGGGAGATTGGAGACCCAGTACTTC.

This clonotype was seen a few times. J is TRBJ2-7 and V is TRBV7-2, with D possibly being TRBD1 (6 bases). Germline V gene sequence: CDR1 SGHTA, CDR2 FQGNSA. V lost 2 bases and J 2 bases, leaving 10 bases between the germline ends. This CDR3 has 14 amino acids. The chain's CDR3 is CASSLYPGAYEQYV. DNA of the CDR3: TGTGCCAGCAGCTTATATCCAGGGGCCTACGAGCAGTACGTC.

About this clonotype itself: A much more abundant neighbour one base away suggests this may be a read error. The chain has TRBV12-3 or TRBV12-4 and TRBJ2-3, with a weak D call TRBD1 (5 bases). Trimming removed 4 bases from V and 9 bases from J, with 20 bases in between. The CDR3 runs 15 residues. The DNA of the CDR3 is TGTGCCAGCAGTTCCCTGGATCCGACCTGGGGCACGCAGTATTTT. It encodes CASSSLDPTWGTQYF.

This clonotype was seen more than once but under ten times. This chain links TRBV5-1 with TRBJ2-1, with 13 bases lining up with TRBD2. The V gene end was trimmed by 2 bases and the J gene end by 4 bases; junction bases not matched to a gene: 3. Germline V CDR1 and CDR2: SGHRS, YFSETQ. The CDR3 runs 16 residues. The CDR3 bases are TGCGCCAGCAGCTTTCCGGGACTAGCGGGGTACAATGAGCAGTTCTTC. This gives the protein CASSFPGLAGYNEQFF.

The J gene is TRBJ1-1, the V gene TRBV29-1, with a weak D call TRBD1 (6 bases). The V gene's germline CDR1 is SQVTM and CDR2 ANQGSEA. The CDR3 is 14 amino acids. The ends were cut back, 4 bases at V and 6 bases at J, with 18 bases in the middle. In DNA form, the CDR3 reads TGCAGCGTTGTTGGGGGCCCCGACGGGCCTGAAGCTTTCTTT. Translated: CSVVGGPDGPEAFF.

There are a few counts of this clonotype. The chain has TRBV7-9 and TRBJ2-7, with TRBD2 matching 12 bases. This CDR3 is built from 15 residues. The ends lost 4 bases at V and 5 bases at J; junction bases unmatched: 6. Germline V gives CDR1 SEHNR, CDR2 FQNEAQ (reference sequence). CDR3 nucleotides: TGTGCCAGCAGCTCCCTGACTAGCGGGGGCCACGAGCAGTACTTC. Amino acid sequence: CASSSLTSGGHEQYF.

This clonotype was found a few times. The chain couples TRBV7-2 to TRBJ2-7, with 7 bases identical to TRBD1. CDR3 length equals 12 residues. V trimming: 5 bases; J trimming: 5 bases; junction bases outside the gene matches: 3. The V gene's germline CDR1 is SGHTA and CDR2 FQGNSA. CDR3 region: CASSRDRDEQYF. CDR3 DNA: TGTGCCAGCAGCCGTGACAGGGACGAGCAGTACTTC.

This clonotype was picked up many times. The chain's CDR3 is CASSPGLAHEQFF. The CDR3 DNA reads as TGTGCCAGCAGTCCGGGACTAGCGCATGAGCAGTTCTTC. The chain has TRBV28 and TRBJ2-1; 10 bases are shared with TRBD2. V gave up 5 bases and J gave up 8 bases; unmatched junction bases: 3. The V gene's germline CDR1 is MDHEN and CDR2 SYDVKM. The CDR3 sequence is 13 residues long.

The table lists this clonotype with many counts. The gene calls are TRBV7-9 and TRBJ2-5; D call uncertain. Germline V gene lookup returns CDR1 SEHNR and CDR2 FQNEAQ (reference sequence). Deletions cut 0 bases from V and 4 bases from J, with 9 bases between. This CDR3 spans 14 amino acids. The CDR3 DNA follows: TGTGCCAGCAGCTTAGCGGCCAGTCGAGAGACCCAGTACTTC. Translated: CASSLAASRETQYF. Full variable domain (missing parts from reference TRBV7-9 and TRBJ2-5): DTGVSQNPRHKITKRGQNVTFRCDPISEHNRLYWYRQTLGQGPEFLTYFQNEAQLEKSRLLSDRFSAERPKGSFSTLEIQRTEQGDSAMYLCASSLAASRETQYFGPGTRLLVL.

This clonotype was seen more than once but under ten times. The chain has TRBV3-1 and TRBJ2-1; D gene ambiguous. The CDR3 spans 15 residues. With 0 bases removed from V and 2 bases from J, the gap between germline ends came to 8 bases. Looked up from germline, CDR1 is LGHDT and CDR2 is YNNKEL (reference sequence). The CDR3 protein is CASSQEKQAYNEQFF. In nucleotides, the CDR3 is TGTGCCAGCAGCCAAGAAAAGCAGGCCTACAATGAGCAGTTCTTC.

This clonotype was seen only a few times. The chain carries TRBV4-3 and TRBJ2-1, with 9 bases fitting TRBD2. The V gene's germline CDR1 is LGHNA and CDR2 YSLEER. The length of the CDR3 is 15 residues. The V and J ends lost 1 base and 9 bases, in that order; junction bases with no gene match: 7. CDR3 sequence reads: CASSQVAGVKGEQFF. The CDR3 DNA reads TGCGCCAGCAGCCAAGTAGCGGGAGTCAAAGGTGAGCAGTTCTTC.

This clonotype was seen many times. The chain joins TRBV5-1 to TRBJ2-1; D remains unclear. The germline gives CDR1 SGHRS, CDR2 YFSETQ. Trimming left V 4 bases short and J 5 bases short, with 4 bases between. This CDR3 has 11 amino acids. This CDR3 is CASSGNNEQFF. The DNA of the CDR3 is TGCGCCAGCAGCGGAAACAATGAGCAGTTCTTC.

Comments on this clonotype: One end of the junction fails to match germline, which may point to a read error. This chain links TRBV20-1 with TRBJ2-3; 10 positions match TRBD2. This CDR3 spans 19 amino acids. The germline V gene has CDR1 DFQATT and CDR2 SNEGSKA (reference sequence). CDR3 loop: CCARLSSGSWDLSTDTQYF. In nucleotides, the CDR3 is TGCTGTGCTAGGTTATCTAGCGGGAGTTGGGACCTAAGCACAGATACGCAGTATTTT.

The rearrangement joins TRBV7-2 to TRBJ2-5; 15 nucleotides agree with TRBD2. The CDR3 totals 17 residues. Germline V gene data show CDR1 as SGHTA and CDR2 as FQGNSA. V lost 5 bases and J lost 4; bases outside the gene matches: 8. For the CDR3, the DNA is TGTGCCAGCAGCCCCCGGACTAGCGGGGGGGCCTCAGAGACCCAGTACTTC. It encodes CASSPRTSGGASETQYF.

In its sample, this clonotype was seen a few times. The chain uses TRBV20-1 and TRBJ2-2; 9 bases line up with TRBD2. Trimming took 7 bases from V and 3 from J; bases not matched to a gene: 6. CDR1 and CDR2 from the germline V gene are DFQATT and SNEGSKA (reference sequence). The CDR3 length is 14 residues. This CDR3 reads CSVLRTSDTGELFF. The CDR3 DNA follows: TGCAGTGTCCTAAGGACTAGCGACACCGGGGAGCTGTTTTTT.

This clonotype was seen ten or more times. This chain links TRBV5-6 with TRBJ2-4; no firm D call. The CDR3 consists of 14 residues. Trimming shortened V by 2 bases and J by 3 bases, and 9 bases separated the two germline ends. Germline V CDR1 and CDR2: SGHDT, YYEEEE. The CDR3 spells CASSFEVRKNIQYF. The CDR3 nucleotides read TGTGCCAGCAGCTTTGAGGTACGCAAAAACATTCAGTACTTC.

This clonotype was seen ten or more times. This chain uses TRBV5-1 with TRBJ1-1; TRBD1 agrees at 12 bases. CDR1 and CDR2 from the germline V gene are SGHRS and YFSETQ. CDR3 length: 16 amino acids. V gave up 3 bases and J gave up 1 base; unmatched junction bases: 4. The CDR3 sequence: CASSSGQGAGNTEAFF. In nucleotides, the CDR3 is TGCGCCAGCAGCTCGGGACAGGGGGCGGGGAACACTGAAGCTTTCTTT.

This clonotype has at least ten counts. V is TRBV30 and J is TRBJ2-2, with D possibly TRBD2 on 6 matching bases. The germline V gene encodes CDR1 GTSNPN and CDR2 SVGIG (reference sequence). The CDR3 has 12 amino acids. The V gene lost 8 bases and the J gene lost 3 bases, with 10 bases spanning the gap. In DNA, the CDR3 is TGTGCCCGGGACTGCGACACCGGGGAGCTGTTTTTT. This sequence encodes CARDCDTGELFF.